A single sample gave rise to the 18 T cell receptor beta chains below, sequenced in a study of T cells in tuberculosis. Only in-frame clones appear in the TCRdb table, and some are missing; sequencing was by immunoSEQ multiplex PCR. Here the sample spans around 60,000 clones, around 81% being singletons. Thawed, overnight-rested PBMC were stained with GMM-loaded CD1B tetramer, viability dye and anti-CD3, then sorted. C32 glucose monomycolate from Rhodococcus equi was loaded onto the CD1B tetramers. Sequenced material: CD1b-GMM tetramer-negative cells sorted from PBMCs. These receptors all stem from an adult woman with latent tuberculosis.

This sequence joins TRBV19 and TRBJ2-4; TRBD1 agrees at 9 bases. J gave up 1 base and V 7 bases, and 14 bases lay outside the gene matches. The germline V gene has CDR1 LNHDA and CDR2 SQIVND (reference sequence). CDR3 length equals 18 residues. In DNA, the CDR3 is TGTGCCAGTAAAACCGGGACAGGGTCCCTTTCGGCCAAAAACATTCAGTACTTC. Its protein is CASKTGTGSLSAKNIQYF.

CDR3 sequence: CASSLWASGTYEQYF. The DNA of the CDR3 is TGTGCCAGCAGCTTATGGGCTAGCGGGACCTACGAGCAGTACTTC. The gene calls are TRBV7-2 and TRBJ2-7; TRBD2 matches 9 bases. With 2 bases clipped from V and 2 bases from J, the junction kept 4 bases outside the gene matches. The CDR3 has 15 residues. The germline V gene has CDR1 SGHTA and CDR2 FQGNSA.

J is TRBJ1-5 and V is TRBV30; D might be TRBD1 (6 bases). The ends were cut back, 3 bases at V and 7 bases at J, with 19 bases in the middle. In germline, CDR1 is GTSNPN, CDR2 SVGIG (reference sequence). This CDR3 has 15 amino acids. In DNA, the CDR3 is TGTGCCTGGAGGAAAGGGACACGGCCCTTACAGCCCCAGCATTTT. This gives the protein CAWRKGTRPLQPQHF.

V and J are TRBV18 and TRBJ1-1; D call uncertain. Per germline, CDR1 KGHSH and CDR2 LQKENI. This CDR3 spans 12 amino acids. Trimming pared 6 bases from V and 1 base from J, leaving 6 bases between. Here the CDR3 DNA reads TGTGCCAGCTCGTCACAGAACACTGAAGCTTTCTTT. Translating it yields CASSSQNTEAFF.

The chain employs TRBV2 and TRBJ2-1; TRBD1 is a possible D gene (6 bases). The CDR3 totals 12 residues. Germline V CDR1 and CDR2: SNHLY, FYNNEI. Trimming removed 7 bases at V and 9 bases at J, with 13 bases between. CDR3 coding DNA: TGTGCCAGCACTCCGGACAGCGGTGAGCAGTTCTTC. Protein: CASTPDSGEQFF.

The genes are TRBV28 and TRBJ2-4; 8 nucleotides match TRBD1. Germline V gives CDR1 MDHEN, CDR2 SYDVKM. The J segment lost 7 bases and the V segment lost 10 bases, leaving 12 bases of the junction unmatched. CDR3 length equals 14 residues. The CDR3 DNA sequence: TGTGCCATCACACCCGGGCAGGGGGCGAACATTCAGTACTTC. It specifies CAITPGQGANIQYF.

DNA of the CDR3: TGTGCCAGCAGCTCCAATAGGGGCAACTATGGCTACACCTTC. This encodes CASSSNRGNYGYTF. The chain joins TRBV11-2 to TRBJ1-2; D perhaps matches TRBD1 (5 bases). The V gene's germline CDR1 is SGHAT and CDR2 FQNNGV. The CDR3 runs to 14 residues. Deletions cut 4 bases from V and 2 bases from J, with 11 bases between.

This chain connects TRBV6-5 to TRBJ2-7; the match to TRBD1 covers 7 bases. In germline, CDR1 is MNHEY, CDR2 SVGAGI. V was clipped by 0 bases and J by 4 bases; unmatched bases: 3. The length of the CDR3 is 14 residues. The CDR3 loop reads CASSYSGTAYEQYF. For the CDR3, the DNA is TGTGCCAGCAGTTACTCCGGGACAGCGTACGAGCAGTACTTC.

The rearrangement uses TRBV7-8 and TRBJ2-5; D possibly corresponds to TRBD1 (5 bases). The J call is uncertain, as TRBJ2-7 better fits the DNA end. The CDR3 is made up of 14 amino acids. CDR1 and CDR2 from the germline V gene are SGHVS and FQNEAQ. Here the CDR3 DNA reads TGTGCCAGCAGCTTAGACGACAGAACCTACGAGCAGTACTTC. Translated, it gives CASSLDDRTYEQYF.

The DNA for the CDR3 is TGTGCCAGCAGCCCGGGATGGTTCCAAGAGACCCAGTACTTC. Translation: CASSPGWFQETQYF. The gene calls are TRBV7-2 and TRBJ2-5; maybe TRBD2 (5 bases). There are 14 residues in the CDR3. Per the germline V gene, CDR1 is SGHTA and CDR2 is FQGNSA. V lost 5 bases, J lost 1 base, and 11 bases lay in between.

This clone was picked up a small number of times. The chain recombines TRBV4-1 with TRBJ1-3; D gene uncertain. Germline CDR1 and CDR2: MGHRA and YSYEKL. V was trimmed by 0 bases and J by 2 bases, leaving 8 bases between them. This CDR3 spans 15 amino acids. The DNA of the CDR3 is TGCGCCAGCAGCCAAGAAAACACAGCTGGAAACACCATATATTTT. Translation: CASSQENTAGNTIYF.

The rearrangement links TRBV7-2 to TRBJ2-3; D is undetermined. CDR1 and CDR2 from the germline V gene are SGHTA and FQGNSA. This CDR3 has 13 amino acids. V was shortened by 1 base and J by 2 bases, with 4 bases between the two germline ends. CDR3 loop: CASSLDSTDTQYF. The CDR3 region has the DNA TGTGCCAGCAGCTTAGACTCCACAGATACGCAGTATTTT.

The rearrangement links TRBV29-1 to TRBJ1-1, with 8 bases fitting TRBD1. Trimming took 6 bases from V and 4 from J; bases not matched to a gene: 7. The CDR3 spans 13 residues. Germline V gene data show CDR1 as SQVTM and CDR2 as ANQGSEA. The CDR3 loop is CSVVDRGVTEAFF. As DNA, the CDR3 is TGCAGCGTCGTCGACAGGGGTGTCACTGAAGCTTTCTTT.

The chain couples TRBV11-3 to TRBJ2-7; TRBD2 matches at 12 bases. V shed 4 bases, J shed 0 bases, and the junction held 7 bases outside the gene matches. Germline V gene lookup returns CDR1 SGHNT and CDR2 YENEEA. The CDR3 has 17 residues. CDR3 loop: CASSSGTSGLASYEQYF. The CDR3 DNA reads TGTGCCAGCAGCTCCGGGACTAGCGGGCTGGCCTCCTACGAGCAGTACTTC. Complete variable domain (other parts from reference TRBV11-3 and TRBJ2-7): EAGVVQSPRYKIIEKKQPVAFWCNPISGHNTLYWYLQNLGQGPELLIRYENEEAVDDSQLPKDRFSAERLKGVDSTLKIQPAELGDSAVYLCASSSGTSGLASYEQYFGPGTRLTVT.

DNA for the CDR3: TGTGCCAGCAGCCAACAGGGGAACGAAAAACTGTTTTTT. Amino acids: CASSQQGNEKLFF. The chain employs TRBV4-2 and TRBJ1-4; the D gene is possibly TRBD1 (6 bases). The CDR3 has 13 residues. The germline V and J ends were trimmed by 2 bases and 8 bases, with 9 bases remaining between them. Germline V gene data show CDR1 as LGHNA and CDR2 as YNFKEQ.

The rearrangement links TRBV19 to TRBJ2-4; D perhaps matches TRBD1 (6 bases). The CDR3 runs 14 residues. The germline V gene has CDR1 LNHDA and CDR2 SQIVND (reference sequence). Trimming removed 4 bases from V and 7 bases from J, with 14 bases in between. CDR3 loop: CASSRQRGGNIQYF. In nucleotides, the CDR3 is TGTGCCAGTAGTAGGCAGCGAGGGGGTAACATTCAGTACTTC.

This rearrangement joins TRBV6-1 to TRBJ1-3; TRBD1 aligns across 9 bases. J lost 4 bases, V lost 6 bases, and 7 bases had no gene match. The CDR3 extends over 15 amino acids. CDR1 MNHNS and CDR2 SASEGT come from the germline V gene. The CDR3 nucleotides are TGTGCCAGCAGCAACAGGGGGCAACTAGGAAACACCATATATTTT. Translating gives CASSNRGQLGNTIYF.

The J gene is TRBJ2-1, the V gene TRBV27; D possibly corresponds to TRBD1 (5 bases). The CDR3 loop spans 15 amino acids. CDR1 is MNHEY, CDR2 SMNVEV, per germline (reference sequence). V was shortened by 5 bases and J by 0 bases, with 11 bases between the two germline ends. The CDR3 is CASSPQDSSYNEQFF. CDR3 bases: TGTGCCAGCAGTCCACAGGATAGCTCCTACAATGAGCAGTTCTTC.